This T cell receptor beta chain comes out of a study of control samples from healthy donors and cancer patients. Data came from immunoSEQ multiplex PCR; TCRdb stores just in-frame clones and leaves some out. The sample lists about 160,000 clones, roughly 95% occurring once. V was pared by 6 bases and J by 9 bases, with 12 bases between. The CDR3 loop spans 13 amino acids. Germline CDR1 reads PRHDT; CDR2 reads FYEKMQ (reference sequence). This chain joins TRBV13 and TRBJ1-6; weak D call: TRBD1 (5 bases). The clonotype comes from a woman under 40 in good health. The sequenced material came from blood. CDR3 loop: CASREGTASPLHF. The CDR3 DNA reads as TGTGCCAGCAGGGAGGGGACCGCTTCACCCCTCCACTTT.